This T cell receptor beta chain was identified during a study of patients and donors after allogeneic stem cell transplantation. One entry per CDR3 protein, called by TCRdb with MiXCR from the RT-PCR reads. Seen here are 70,000 or so distinct CDR3 sequences, 26% observed once, and the top ten hold around a quarter. Germline V lookup: CDR1 SEHNR, CDR2 FQNEAQ (reference sequence). V gave up 3 bases and J gave up 2 bases, with 11 bases separating them. This CDR3 spans 15 amino acids. This sequence joins TRBV7-9 and TRBJ2-1; D is ambiguous. This clonotype originated in a human donor who was either an allogeneic HSCT recipient or a stem cell or donor lymphocyte infusion donor (not recorded which). It is not recorded whose cells these are; they may come from a transplant donor. The sequencing sample was made of blood, either unsorted or a sorted T cell fraction (not recorded which). The CDR3 sequence: CASSFGLGPYNEQFF. Written as DNA, the CDR3 is TGTGCCAGCAGCTTCGGGTTAGGACCCTACAATGAGCAGTTCTTC.